Given below is one T cell receptor beta chain in context. The clone's antigen remains unknown. One junction end disagrees with the germline gene, perhaps due to a read error. The sample comes from a study of identifying expanded T cells in peripheral blood (dated by TCRdb to between 2018 and 2021). Turning to the overall study: Four technical replicates, made by sequencing separate aliquots from the same pool of genomic DNA, were compared pairwise. General study outcomes and caveats: Across all healthy-donor time intervals, the beta-binomial model significantly cut both the number of clones called differentially abundant and the false-positive rate. Across all healthy donors, variance in clone template counts between approximately 2-week samples was found to increase significantly with total template count. The authors expected that over much longer intervals, such as months to years, biological variance in healthy repertoires might increase even further. The binomial model flagged about 1.3 differentially abundant clones between technical replicates, compared with approximately 15 over around two weeks and roughly 19 over about 4 weeks.

TCRbeta CDR3 regions were profiled with the immunoSEQ Assay using bias-controlled multiplex PCR amplification of genomic DNA. Per the authors' processing: The absolute abundance of each unique TCRbeta CDR3 region was quantified after sequences were collapsed and filtered. Two models were used to test differential abundance: a binomial model (Fisher-equivalent) and a beta-binomial model that adds time-dependent variance fitted from healthy donors. Any clone with fewer than 5 combined templates was excluded, and a clone was called differentially abundant if its Benjamini-Hochberg FDR was below 0.01. The form v = (b*log(k)+a)^2 was used to model beta-binomial variance as a function of total template count across the two samples. This is the immuneACCESS table as TCRdb keeps it, with only in-frame sequences that have V and J called. A part of the clones is gone; compared with another copy, unresolved V genes explain less than half, and the rest is unexplained. D and trimming were read from the DNA, whereas the V and J calls and clone size are those reported in that table. Present in this sample are about 100,000 clones, approximately 88% of which were seen just once. Just over 5.5% of the sample is in the top ten clones.

The CDR3 runs 8 amino acids, cysteine and phenylalanine included. The sequence is cut down to CDR3 DNA, 24 bases in frame from base 1. For CDR1 and CDR2, the germline V gene lists SGDLS and YYNGEE. During the collection period, no immune events, such as infections, were documented for the healthy donors. To calibrate time-dependent variance in a beta-binomial model of T-cell clone differential abundance, blood repertoires from healthy donors were used as a training cohort. The training cohort included approximately ten healthy donors, of whom 3 were female and 7 were male. The donors were between about 29 and 64 years old, with an average age of about 40 years. Whole blood from each healthy donor was obtained from a commercial supplier and was collected at three time points around 13 days apart. For immunosequencing, genomic DNA was extracted from unsorted whole blood.

This receptor was obtained from a person between 18 and 70 years old in good health. Recombination joined TRBV9 with TRBJ2-7, with no reliable assignment of the D segment. Sample: blood. CDR3 region: CASSPMGF. Read as DNA, the sequence is TGTGCCAGCAGCCCCATGGGCTTC.